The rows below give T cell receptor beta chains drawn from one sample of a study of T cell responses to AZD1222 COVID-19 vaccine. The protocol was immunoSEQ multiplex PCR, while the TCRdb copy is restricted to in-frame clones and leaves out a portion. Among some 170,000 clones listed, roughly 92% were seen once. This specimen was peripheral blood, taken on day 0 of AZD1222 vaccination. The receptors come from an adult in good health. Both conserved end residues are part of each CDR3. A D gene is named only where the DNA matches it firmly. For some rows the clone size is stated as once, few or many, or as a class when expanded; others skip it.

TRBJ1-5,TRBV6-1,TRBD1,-,CASSENRGGQPQHF,TGTGCCAGCAGTGAAAACAGGGGCGGTCAGCCCCAGCATTTT
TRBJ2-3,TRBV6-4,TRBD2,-,CASSDYPAGSIVGTDTQYF,TGTGCCAGCAGTGACTACCCAGCGGGATCCATAGTGGGTACAGATACGCAGTATTTT
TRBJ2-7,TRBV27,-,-,CASSFLPSGGPSSYEQYF,TGTGCCAGCAGTTTCTTGCCCTCAGGGGGGCCGAGCTCCTACGAGCAGTACTTC
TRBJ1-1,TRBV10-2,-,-,CASSESRMNTEAFF,TGCGCCAGCAGTGAGTCACGGATGAACACTGAAGCTTTCTTT
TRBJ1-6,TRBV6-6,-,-,CASMQPGAYNSPLHF,TGTGCCAGCATGCAGCCTGGGGCGTATAATTCACCCCTCCACTTT
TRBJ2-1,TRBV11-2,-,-,CASSLNGVEQFF,TGTGCCAGCAGCTTAAATGGGGTTGAGCAGTTCTTC
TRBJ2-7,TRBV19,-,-,CASSIFGEPTYEQYF,TGTGCCAGTAGTATCTTTGGAGAGCCTACCTACGAGCAGTACTTC
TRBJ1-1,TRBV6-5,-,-,CASSYRGTNTEAFF,TGTGCCAGCAGTTACAGGGGGACCAACACTGAAGCTTTCTTT
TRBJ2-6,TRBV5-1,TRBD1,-,CASSLHRGTGANVLTF,TGCGCCAGCAGCTTGCACAGGGGCACTGGGGCCAACGTCCTGACTTTC
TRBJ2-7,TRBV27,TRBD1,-,CASSSGTGGSYEQYF,TGTGCCAGCAGTTCAGGGACAGGGGGCTCCTACGAGCAGTACTTC
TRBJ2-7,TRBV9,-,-,CASSASISYEQYF,TGTGCCAGCAGCGCGAGCATCTCCTACGAGCAGTACTTC
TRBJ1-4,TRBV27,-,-,CASSAMTASNEKLFF,TGTGCCAGCAGCGCCATGACAGCATCTAATGAAAAACTGTTTTTT
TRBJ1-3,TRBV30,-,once,CAWSVGDYSGNTIYF,TGTGCCTGGAGTGTTGGGGACTACTCTGGAAACACCATATATTTT
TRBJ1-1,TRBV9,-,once,CASSVSQGYTEAFF,TGTGCCAGCAGCGTATCGCAGGGATACACTGAAGCTTTCTTT
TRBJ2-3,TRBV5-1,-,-,CASSLVGDTQYF,TGCGCCAGCAGCTTGGTAGGGGATACGCAGTATTTT
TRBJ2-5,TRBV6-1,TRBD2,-,CASSELSGTSGVQETQYF,TGTGCCAGCAGTGAACTCTCCGGGACTAGCGGAGTCCAAGAGACCCAGTACTTC
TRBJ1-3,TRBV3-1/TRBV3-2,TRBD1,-,CASSRQGTGNTIYF,TGTGCCAGCAGCCGACAGGGGACAGGAAACACCATATATTTT
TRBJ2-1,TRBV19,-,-,CASSRALSSYNEQFF,TGTGCCAGTAGTAGGGCCCTGAGTTCCTACAATGAGCAGTTCTTC
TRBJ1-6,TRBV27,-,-,CASSFLTDYSYSPLHF,TGTGCCAGCAGTTTTCTTACGGACTATAGTTATTCACCCCTCCACTTT
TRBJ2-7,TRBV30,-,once,CAWSAEDYEQYF,TGTGCCTGGAGTGCGGAGGACTACGAGCAGTACTTC
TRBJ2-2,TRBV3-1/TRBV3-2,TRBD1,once,CASSHNLGDRESGELFF,TGTGCCAGCAGCCATAACTTGGGTGACAGGGAGTCCGGGGAGCTGTTTTTT
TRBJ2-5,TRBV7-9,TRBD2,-,CASSLTSGDQETQYF,TGTGCCAGCAGCCTCACTAGCGGGGACCAAGAGACCCAGTACTTC
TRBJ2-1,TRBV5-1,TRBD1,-,CASSLQGDEQFF,TGCGCCAGCAGCTTGCAGGGGGATGAGCAGTTCTTC
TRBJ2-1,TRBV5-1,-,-,CASSLDRAYNEQFF,TGCGCCAGCAGTCTGGACCGGGCCTACAATGAGCAGTTCTTC
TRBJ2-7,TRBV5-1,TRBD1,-,CASTGQAYEQYF,TGCGCCAGCACGGGACAGGCATACGAGCAGTACTTC
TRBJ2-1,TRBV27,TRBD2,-,CASSFTPAGGREQFF,TGTGCCAGCAGTTTCACGCCGGCGGGAGGACGAGAGCAGTTCTTC
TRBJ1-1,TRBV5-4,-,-,CASSKGGMNTEAFF,TGTGCCAGCAGCAAGGGCGGGATGAACACTGAAGCTTTCTTT
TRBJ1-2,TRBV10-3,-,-,CAISVNPDLRDGYTF,TGTGCCATCAGTGTTAACCCGGACCTTAGAGATGGCTACACCTTC
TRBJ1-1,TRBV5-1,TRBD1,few,CASSGTVNTEAFF,TGCGCCAGCAGCGGGACAGTGAACACTGAAGCTTTCTTT
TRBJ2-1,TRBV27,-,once,CASGVPYNEQFF,TGTGCCAGCGGGGTCCCCTACAATGAGCAGTTCTTC
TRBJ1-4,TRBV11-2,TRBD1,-,CASSLNDRGREKLFF,TGTGCCAGCAGCTTAAATGACAGGGGGCGCGAAAAACTGTTTTTT
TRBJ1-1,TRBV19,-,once,CASSIGTGTEAFF,TGTGCCAGTAGTATCGGGACCGGGACAGAAGCTTTCTTT
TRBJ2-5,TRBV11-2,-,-,CASSPWDNQETQYF,TGTGCCAGCAGCCCGTGGGACAACCAAGAGACCCAGTACTTC
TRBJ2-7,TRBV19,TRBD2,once,CASSTRDRGGEQYF,TGTGCCAGTAGTACCCGGGACCGGGGGGGCGAGCAGTACTTC
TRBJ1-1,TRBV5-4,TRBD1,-,CASSLIDRGHLIAFF,TGTGCCAGCAGCCTCATAGACAGGGGGCATTTAATAGCTTTCTTT
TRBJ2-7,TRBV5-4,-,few,CASSLGQADRKQYF,TGTGCCAGCAGCTTAGGGCAGGCCGATCGCAAGCAGTACTTC
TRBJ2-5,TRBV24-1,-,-,CATSVTRVNSLQETQYF,TGTGCCACCAGTGTGACCAGGGTTAACAGCCTCCAAGAGACCCAGTACTTC
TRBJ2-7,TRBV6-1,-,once,CASSEMGRYEQYF,TGTGCCAGCAGTGAAATGGGCCGATACGAGCAGTACTTC
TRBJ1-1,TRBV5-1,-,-,CASTEGGNTEAFF,TGCGCCAGCACGGAAGGGGGGAACACTGAAGCTTTCTTT
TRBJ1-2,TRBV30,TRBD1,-,CAWGDRSYGYTF,TGTGCCTGGGGGGACAGGTCTTATGGCTACACCTTC
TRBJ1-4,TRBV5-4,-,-,CASSSTGQRGKKLFF,TGTGCCAGCAGCTCGACAGGACAACGTGGTAAAAAACTGTTTTTT